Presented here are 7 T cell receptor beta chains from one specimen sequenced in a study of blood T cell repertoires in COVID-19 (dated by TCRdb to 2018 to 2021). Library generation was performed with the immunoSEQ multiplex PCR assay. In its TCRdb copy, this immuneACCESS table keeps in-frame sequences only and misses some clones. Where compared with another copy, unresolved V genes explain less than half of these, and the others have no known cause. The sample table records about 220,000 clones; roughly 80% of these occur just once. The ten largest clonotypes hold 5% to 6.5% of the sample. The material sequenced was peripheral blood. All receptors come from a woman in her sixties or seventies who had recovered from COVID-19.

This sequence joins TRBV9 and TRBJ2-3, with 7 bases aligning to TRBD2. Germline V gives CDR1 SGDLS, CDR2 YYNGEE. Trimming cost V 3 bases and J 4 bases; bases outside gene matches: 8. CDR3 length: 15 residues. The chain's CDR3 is CASSASGTTADTQYF. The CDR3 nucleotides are TGTGCCAGCAGCGCCTCCGGGACTACGGCAGATACGCAGTATTTT.

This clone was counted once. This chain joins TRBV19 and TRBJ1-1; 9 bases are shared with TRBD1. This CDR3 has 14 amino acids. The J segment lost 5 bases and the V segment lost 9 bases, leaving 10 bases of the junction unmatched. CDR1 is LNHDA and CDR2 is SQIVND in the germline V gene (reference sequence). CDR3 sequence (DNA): TGTGCCAGCGAGTTAGGACAGGGGCGGACTGAAGCTTTCTTT. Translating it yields CASELGQGRTEAFF.

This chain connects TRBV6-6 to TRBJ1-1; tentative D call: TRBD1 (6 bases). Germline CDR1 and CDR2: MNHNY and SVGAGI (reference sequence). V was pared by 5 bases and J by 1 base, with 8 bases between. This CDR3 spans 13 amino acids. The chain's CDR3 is CASSKTGNTEAFF. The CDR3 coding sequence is TGTGCCAGCAGTAAGACAGGGAACACTGAAGCTTTCTTT.

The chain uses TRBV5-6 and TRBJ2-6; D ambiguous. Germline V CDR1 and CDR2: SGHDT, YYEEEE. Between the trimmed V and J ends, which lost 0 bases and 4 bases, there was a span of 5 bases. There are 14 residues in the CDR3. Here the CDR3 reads CASSLVTGANVLTF. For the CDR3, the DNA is TGTGCCAGCAGCTTGGTCACAGGGGCCAACGTCCTGACTTTC.

In DNA, the CDR3 is TGTGCCAGCTCACATGGGAGCGGGGGTCTGACAGATACGCAGTATTTT. As protein: CASSHGSGGLTDTQYF. The rearrangement joins TRBV18 to TRBJ2-3, with 8 bases aligning to TRBD2. The CDR3 is 16 residues long. V lost 4 bases and J lost 3; bases outside the gene matches: 9. CDR1 and CDR2 from the germline V gene are KGHSH and LQKENI.

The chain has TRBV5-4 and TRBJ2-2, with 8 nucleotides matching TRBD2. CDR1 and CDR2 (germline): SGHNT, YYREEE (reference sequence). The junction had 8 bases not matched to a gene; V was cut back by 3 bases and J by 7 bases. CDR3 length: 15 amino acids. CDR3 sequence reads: CASSYAGGGGGELFF. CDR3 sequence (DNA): TGTGCCAGCAGCTATGCGGGGGGCGGTGGCGGGGAGCTGTTTTTT.

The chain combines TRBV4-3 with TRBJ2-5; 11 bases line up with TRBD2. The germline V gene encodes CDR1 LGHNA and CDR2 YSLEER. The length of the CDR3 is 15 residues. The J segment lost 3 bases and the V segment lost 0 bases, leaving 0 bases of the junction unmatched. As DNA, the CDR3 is TGCGCCAGCAGCCAAGAACTAGCGGGAGAAGAGACCCAGTACTTC. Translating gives CASSQELAGEETQYF.